This T cell receptor beta chain comes out of a study of response to subunit inactivated influenza vaccine. From germline, CDR1 is SQVTM and CDR2 ANQGSEA. V lost 5 bases and J lost 2, with 16 bases in between. This CDR3 is 14 amino acids long. TCRdb re-called the RT-PCR reads with MiXCR, one entry per CDR3 protein. The sample consists of more than 150,000 distinct CDR3 sequences, about 9% of them appearing once. Findings of the study overall: Authors suggested each seasonal flu vaccination may recruit only limited numbers of new T cells.

For this clonotype: Its antigen is currently unknown.

The sample was non-naive T cells sorted from PBMCs, taken on the day of vaccination. This chain links TRBV29-1 with TRBJ2-7; D perhaps matches TRBD2 (5 bases). This receptor was identified in a man aged 50 or older who received an inactivated influenza vaccine. CDR3 bases: TGCAGCGTTATCACTGACGGGAAAACCTACGAGCAGTACTTC. It encodes CSVITDGKTYEQYF.